This entry is about one TCR beta chain. This sample is drawn from a study of cytomegalovirus exposure and HLA in healthy donors. The CDR3 spans 15 residues. Germline-derived CDR1 and CDR2 are MGHRA and YSYEKL. The ends lost 5 bases at V and 8 bases at J; junction bases unmatched: 6. PCR involved 60 Vbeta and 13 Jbeta primers. Repertoires were generated with immunoSEQ multiplex PCR, while TCRdb's copy carries only in-frame clones and drops some. The sample lists about 150,000 clones; 80% were seen once. The chain recombines TRBV4-1 with TRBJ1-6, with 10 bases aligning to TRBD1. The TCR comes from a middle-aged woman in good health and CMV-seropositive. Sequenced material: PBMCs. The CDR3 loop reads CASSGRTGGDSPLHF. The CDR3 nucleotides are TGCGCCAGCAGCGGACGGACAGGGGGTGATTCACCCCTCCACTTT.